This T cell receptor (beta chain) was found in a study of blood T cell repertoires in COVID-19. Methods used by the authors: The assay estimated nucleated cells by amplifying reference gene primers. The repertoire was sequenced with immunoSEQ multiplex PCR; TCRdb's copy has only in-frame clones and lacks some. That table is the source of V, J and clone size, and D and trimming were worked out from the DNA. This sample has 200,000 to 300,000 clones, with approximately 86% found just once. Germline values: CDR1 SGDLS, CDR2 YYNGEE. CDR3 length: 13 residues. Trimming removed 4 bases at V and 1 base at J, with 6 bases between.

The J gene is TRBJ1-3, the V gene TRBV9; the D is unclear. This receptor was obtained from a man in his thirties or forties with active or convalescent COVID-19. Sequences were obtained from peripheral blood. CDR3 nucleotides: TGTGCCAGCAGCACGGGGTCTGGAAACACCATATATTTT. It is translated as CASSTGSGNTIYF.